This T cell receptor beta chain was identified during a study of cytomegalovirus exposure and HLA in healthy donors. Study conclusions and caveats: Cytomegalovirus status, reportedly, was diagnosed with high specificity and sensitivity by the classifier. The investigators catalogued under 200 TCR beta chains as cytomegalovirus-associated. Among the CMV-associated chains, a few were confirmed in vitro as specific for CMV antigens.

Comment on this clone: Its specificity is unknown.

Libraries were prepared by immunoSEQ multiplex PCR; TCRdb keeps only in-frame clonotypes and omits some of them. The table includes fewer than 150,000 clones, around 88% detected once. J was trimmed by 2 bases and V by 5 bases; bases with no gene match: 15. The CDR3 consists of 17 residues. In germline, CDR1 is LNHDA, CDR2 SQIVND (reference sequence). The chain uses TRBV19 and TRBJ2-7; 7 nucleotides line up with TRBD1. The TCR was taken from a man in his late teens or twenties in good health and CMV-seronegative. The sequencing input was PBMCs. The CDR3 sequence is CASSRRSGTESTYEQYF. DNA of the CDR3: TGTGCCAGTAGTCGAAGGTCCGGGACAGAGTCTACCTACGAGCAGTACTTC.